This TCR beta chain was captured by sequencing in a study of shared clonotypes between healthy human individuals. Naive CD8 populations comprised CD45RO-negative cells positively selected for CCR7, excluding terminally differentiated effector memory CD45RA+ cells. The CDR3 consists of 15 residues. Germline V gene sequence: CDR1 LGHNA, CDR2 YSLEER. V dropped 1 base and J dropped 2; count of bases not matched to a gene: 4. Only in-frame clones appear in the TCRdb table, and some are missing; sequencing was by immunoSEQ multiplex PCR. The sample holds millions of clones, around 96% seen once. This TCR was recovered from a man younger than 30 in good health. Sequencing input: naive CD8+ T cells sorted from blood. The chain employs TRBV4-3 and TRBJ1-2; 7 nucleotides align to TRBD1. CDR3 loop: CASSQGTGMNYGYTF. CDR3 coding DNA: TGCGCCAGCAGCCAAGGGACAGGAATGAACTATGGCTACACCTTC.